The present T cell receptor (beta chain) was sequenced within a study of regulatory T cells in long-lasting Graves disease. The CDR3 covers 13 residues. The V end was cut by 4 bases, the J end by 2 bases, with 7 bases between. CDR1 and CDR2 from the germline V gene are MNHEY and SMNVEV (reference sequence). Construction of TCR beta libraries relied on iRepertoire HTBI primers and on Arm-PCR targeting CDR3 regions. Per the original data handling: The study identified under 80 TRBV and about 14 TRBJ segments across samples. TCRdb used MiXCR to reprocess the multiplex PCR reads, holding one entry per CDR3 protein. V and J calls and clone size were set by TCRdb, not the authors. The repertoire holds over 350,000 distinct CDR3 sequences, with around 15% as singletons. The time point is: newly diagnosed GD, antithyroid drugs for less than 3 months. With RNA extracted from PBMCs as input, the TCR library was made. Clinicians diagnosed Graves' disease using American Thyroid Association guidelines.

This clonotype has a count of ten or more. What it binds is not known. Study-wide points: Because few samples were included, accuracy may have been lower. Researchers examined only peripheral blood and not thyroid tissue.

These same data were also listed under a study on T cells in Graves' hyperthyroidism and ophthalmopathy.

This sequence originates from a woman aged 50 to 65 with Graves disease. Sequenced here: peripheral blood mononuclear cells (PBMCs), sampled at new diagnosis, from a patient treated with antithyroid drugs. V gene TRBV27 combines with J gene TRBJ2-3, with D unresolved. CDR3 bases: TGTGCCAGCAGTTCCCCGATCACAGATACGCAGTATTTT. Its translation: CASSSPITDTQYF.